Sequencing of this TCR beta chain was carried out in a study of blood T cell repertoires in COVID-19. Assay used: immunoSEQ multiplex PCR; TCRdb lists only in-frame clones, some missing. The table has 65,000 to 90,000 clones, about 93% seen once. The J segment lost 6 bases and the V segment lost 5 bases, leaving 15 bases of the junction unmatched. The CDR3 consists of 16 residues. CDR1 is PRHDT and CDR2 is FYEKMQ in the germline V gene (reference sequence). This clone came up a few times. The chain employs TRBV13 and TRBJ1-2, with 7 bases aligning to TRBD1. The sequence came from a human donor in a cohort sampled during active COVID-19. Sequencing input: peripheral blood. The CDR3 region is CASSPGGQGWANGYTF. The CDR3 coding sequence is TGTGCCAGCAGCCCAGGGGGGCAGGGCTGGGCTAATGGCTACACCTTC.